This is a list of T cell receptor beta chains from one sample in a study of metastatic and nonmetastatic thyroid tumors. TCRdb re-called clones from the PCR reads using MiXCR. The repertoire has about 39,000 clones, approximately 20% of them found once; the top ten carry about a sixth. Sequenced material: blood. Source of these receptors: a female donor with papillary thyroid cancer or a benign thyroid nodule (not recorded which). Some clones in this sample may be carry-over from other donors' samples. The CDR3 runs from the conserved cysteine through the conserved F or W. D genes are given only for firm matches. Some rows have no size entry. The others give once, few or many, or a class for an expanded clone.

J | size | V | D | CDR3 | DNA
TRBJ2-3 | . | TRBV7-8 | TRBD2 | CASSSSTSGQWPDTQYF | TGTGCCAGCAGCTCCTCGACTAGCGGTCAATGGCCAGATACGCAGTATTTT
TRBJ1-5 | . | TRBV5-5 | TRBD1 | CASSWTGGDQPQHF | TGTGCCAGCAGCTGGACAGGGGGCGATCAGCCCCAGCATTTT
TRBJ2-7 | medium-sized | TRBV6-1 | . | CASTPFSGYEQYF | TGTGCCAGCACCCCCTTTAGCGGTTACGAGCAGTACTTC
TRBJ1-6 | few | TRBV20-1 | . | CSAVTGAYNSPLHF | TGCAGTGCTGTTACAGGTGCTTATAATTCACCCCTCCACTTT
TRBJ1-5 | many | TRBV19 | . | CASRKQGPQPQHF | TGTGCCAGTAGAAAACAGGGTCCTCAGCCCCAGCATTTT
TRBJ2-2 | . | TRBV20-1 | . | CSAVRYQSLTGELFF | TGCAGTGCTGTCCGGTACCAGTCGTTGACCGGGGAGCTGTTTTTT
TRBJ2-5 | medium-sized | TRBV2 | . | CASSVEGEQETQYF | TGTGCCAGCAGTGTTGAGGGGGAACAAGAGACCCAGTACTTC
TRBJ1-5 | many | TRBV6-1 | . | CASSTGRGYSNQPQHF | TGTGCCAGCAGTACCGGGCGCGGTTATAGCAATCAGCCCCAGCATTTT
TRBJ2-2 | few | TRBV12-3/TRBV12-4 | . | CASILKPGGLFF | TGTGCCAGCATTTTAAAGCCCGGGGGGCTGTTTTTT
TRBJ2-3 | many | TRBV4-3 | TRBD1 | CASSPRQGTDTQYF | TGCGCCAGCAGCCCCAGACAGGGTACAGATACGCAGTATTTT
TRBJ2-5 | many | TRBV20-1 | . | CSARYAETQYF | TGCAGTGCCAGATATGCAGAGACCCAGTACTTC
TRBJ2-1 | many | TRBV12-3/TRBV12-4 | TRBD2 | CASGWSAGASNEQFF | TGTGCCAGCGGGTGGTCGGCGGGAGCTTCGAATGAGCAGTTCTTC
TRBJ2-5 | many | TRBV18 | . | CASSPNSSETQYF | TGTGCCAGCTCTCCCAACTCAAGCGAGACCCAGTACTTC
TRBJ2-2 | many | TRBV20-1 | . | CSATNPGTGTGELFF | TGCAGTGCAACTAACCCTGGGACCGGCACCGGGGAGCTGTTTTTT
TRBJ1-1 | . | TRBV6-1 | . | CASRVNRNTEAFF | TGTGCCAGCAGGGTAAACAGGAACACTGAAGCTTTCTTT
TRBJ1-2 | . | TRBV19 | . | CASRRVPNYGYTF | TGTGCCAGTCGGCGGGTACCGAACTATGGCTACACCTTC
TRBJ2-5 | few | TRBV6-4 | . | CASGLGRLTETQYF | TGTGCCAGCGGCTTGGGACGGCTCACAGAGACCCAGTACTTC
TRBJ2-2 | many | TRBV18 | . | CASSLATGTTGELFF | TGTGCCAGCTCACTTGCGACAGGCACCACCGGGGAGCTGTTTTTT
TRBJ1-2 | many | TRBV20-1 | TRBD1 | CSAESGQGDYGYTF | TGCAGTGCCGAATCGGGACAGGGCGACTATGGCTACACCTTC
TRBJ1-3 | . | TRBV7-3 | . | CASSLNPPGAVWGNTIYF | TGTGCCAGCAGCTTAAACCCCCCCGGAGCGGTTTGGGGAAACACCATATATTTT
TRBJ2-3 | many | TRBV7-9 | . | CASSLQVRGTDTQYF | TGTGCCAGCAGCCTCCAGGTTCGTGGCACAGATACGCAGTATTTT
TRBJ1-6 | many | TRBV3-1 | . | CASSPGTDSSPLHF | TGTGCCAGCAGCCCCGGGACGGATAGTTCACCCCTCCACTTT
TRBJ2-2 | . | TRBV24-1 | . | CATSAPQGELFF | TGTGCCACCAGTGCACCGCAAGGGGAGCTGTTTTTT
TRBJ1-1 | many | TRBV29-1 | . | CSVEDRNPGPMDTEAFF | TGCAGCGTTGAAGATCGAAATCCCGGGCCAATGGACACTGAAGCTTTCTTT
TRBJ1-5 | many | TRBV18 | TRBD1 | CASSLGQGNNQPQHF | TGTGCCAGCTCCCTGGGACAGGGAAACAATCAGCCCCAGCATTTT
TRBJ2-3 | many | TRBV20-1 | . | CSARDHASAGYTQYF | TGCAGTGCTAGAGATCACGCGTCCGCGGGTTATACGCAGTATTTT
TRBJ2-5 | many | TRBV5-1 | . | CASSLEGGSAWETQYF | TGCGCCAGCAGCTTGGAAGGAGGGAGCGCCTGGGAGACCCAGTACTTC
TRBJ1-1 | . | TRBV6-2/TRBV6-3 | . | CATQAMLQGTEAFF | TGTGCCACCCAGGCCATGCTACAGGGAACTGAAGCTTTCTTT
TRBJ2-7 | . | TRBV7-2 | . | CASSRDDAKYEQYF | TGTGCCAGTAGCCGCGACGACGCCAAATACGAGCAGTACTTC
TRBJ2-1 | . | TRBV14 | . | CASSHRSGYYNEQFF | TGTGCCAGCAGCCACCGGAGCGGATATTACAATGAGCAGTTCTTC
TRBJ1-1 | . | TRBV27 | . | CASRNWSQTNTEAFF | TGTGCCAGCAGGAACTGGAGCCAAACAAACACTGAAGCTTTCTTT
TRBJ2-1 | many | TRBV29-1 | . | CSVEGTTYNEQFF | TGCAGCGTTGAGGGGACCACATACAATGAGCAGTTCTTC
TRBJ2-7 | . | TRBV27 | . | CASGPYDQYF | TGTGCCAGCGGTCCCTACGATCAGTACTTC
TRBJ2-7 | many | TRBV2 | . | CASSRDIGYYEQYF | TGTGCCAGCAGTAGGGACATCGGCTACTACGAGCAGTACTTC
TRBJ1-3 | few | TRBV27 | . | CASSPVVGASGNTIYF | TGTGCCAGCAGTCCCGTCGTTGGGGCGTCTGGAAACACCATATATTTT
TRBJ2-7 | many | TRBV5-1 | TRBD2 | CASSPYGGESYEQYF | TGCGCCAGCAGCCCCTACGGGGGGGAATCCTACGAGCAGTACTTC
TRBJ2-1 | . | TRBV19 | . | CASSIARLYNEQFF | TGTGCCAGTAGTATAGCCAGACTCTACAATGAGCAGTTCTTC
TRBJ1-2 | . | TRBV27 | . | CASVQRNHGYTF | TGTGCCAGCGTACAGAGAAACCATGGCTACACCTTC
TRBJ1-5 | . | TRBV28 | . | CASILGHYSNQPQHF | TGTGCCAGCATCCTTGGACATTATAGCAATCAGCCCCAGCATTTT
TRBJ1-2 | many | TRBV29-1 | TRBD1 | CSVSDRVVGYTF | TGCAGCGTGTCTGACAGGGTGGTTGGCTACACCTTC
TRBJ1-1 | many | TRBV29-1 | . | CSAQGWGGTEAFF | TGCAGCGCCCAGGGGTGGGGGGGCACTGAAGCTTTCTTT
TRBJ2-7 | once | TRBV30 | TRBD1 | CAWRKGTGGHHEQYF | TGTGCCTGGAGGAAAGGGACAGGGGGTCATCACGAGCAGTACTTC